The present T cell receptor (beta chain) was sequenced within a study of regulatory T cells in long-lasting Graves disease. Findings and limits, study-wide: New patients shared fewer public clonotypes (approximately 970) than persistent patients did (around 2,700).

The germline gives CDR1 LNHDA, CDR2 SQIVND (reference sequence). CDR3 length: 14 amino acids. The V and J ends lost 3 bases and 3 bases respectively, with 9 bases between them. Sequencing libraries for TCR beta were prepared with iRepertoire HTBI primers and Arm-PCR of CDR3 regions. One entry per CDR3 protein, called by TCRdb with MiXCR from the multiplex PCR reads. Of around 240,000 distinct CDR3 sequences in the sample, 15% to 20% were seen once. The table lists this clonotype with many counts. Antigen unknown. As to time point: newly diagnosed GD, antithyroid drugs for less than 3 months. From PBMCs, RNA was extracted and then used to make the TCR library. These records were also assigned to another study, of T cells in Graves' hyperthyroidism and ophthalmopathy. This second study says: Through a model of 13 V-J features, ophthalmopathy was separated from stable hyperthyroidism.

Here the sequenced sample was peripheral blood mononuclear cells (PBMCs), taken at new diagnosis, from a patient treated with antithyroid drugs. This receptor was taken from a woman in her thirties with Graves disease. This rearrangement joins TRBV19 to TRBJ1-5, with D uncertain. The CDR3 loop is CASSIPSYNQPQHF. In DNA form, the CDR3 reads TGTGCCAGTAGTATCCCCAGCTACAATCAGCCCCAGCATTTT. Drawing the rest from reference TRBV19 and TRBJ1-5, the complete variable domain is DGGITQSPKYLFRKEGQNVTLSCEQNLNHDAMYWYRQDPGQGLRLIYYSQIVNDFQKGDIAEGYSVSREKKESFPLTVTSAQKNPTAFYLCASSIPSYNQPQHFGDGTRLSIL.